Each of the 12 T cell receptor beta chains below was sequenced from the same sample in a study of blood T cell repertoires in COVID-19. Only in-frame clones appear in the TCRdb table, and some are missing; sequencing was by immunoSEQ multiplex PCR. The sample has over 150,000 clones, around four fifths seen once. Sequencing used peripheral blood. Receptor source: a woman over 75 with acute or convalescent COVID-19.

The chain joins TRBV25-1 to TRBJ2-1; D is unresolved. V gave up 5 bases and J gave up 0 bases, with 11 bases separating them. The germline V gene has CDR1 MGHDK and CDR2 SYGVNS. The CDR3 consists of 15 residues. The CDR3 bases are TGTGCCAGCAGTTTGACTGCCGCCTCCTACAATGAGCAGTTCTTC. Translation gives CASSLTAASYNEQFF. The full variable domain, with the rest looked up from reference TRBV25-1 and TRBJ2-1, is EADIYQTPRYLVIGTGKKITLECSQTMGHDKMYWYQQDPGMELHLIHYSYGVNSTEKGDLSSESTVSRIRTEHFPLTLESARPSHTSQYLCASSLTAASYNEQFFGPGTRLTVL.

The genes are TRBV9 and TRBJ2-1; TRBD2 matches at 7 bases. Trimming took 4 bases from V and 9 from J; bases not matched to a gene: 10. CDR1 SGDLS and CDR2 YYNGEE come from the germline V gene. The CDR3 spans 14 residues. DNA for the CDR3: TGTGCCAGCAGCCTAGGAGGGGTAGCGGGTGAGCAGTTCTTC. As protein: CASSLGGVAGEQFF.

The V and J genes are TRBV19 and TRBJ1-2; 7 nucleotides align to TRBD1. The CDR3 consists of 14 residues. V trimming: 0 bases; J trimming: 6 bases; junction bases outside the gene matches: 4. Germline lookup yields CDR1 LNHDA and CDR2 SQIVND (reference sequence). The CDR3 is CASSIDQGGDGYTF. As DNA, the CDR3 is TGTGCCAGTAGTATAGATCAAGGGGGCGATGGCTACACCTTC.

CDR3 coding DNA: TGTGCCATCAGTGCGACAACAGCTAACTATGGCTACACCTTC. It yields the protein CAISATTANYGYTF. The rearrangement joins TRBV10-3 to TRBJ1-2; no definite D call. Germline CDR1 and CDR2: ENHRY and SYGVKD. The CDR3 extends over 14 amino acids. V shed 4 bases and J shed 0 bases, with 9 bases lying between them.

V usage is TRBV7-2 and J usage is TRBJ2-1, with D possibly TRBD2 on 7 matching bases. The CDR3 has 13 residues. The germline gives CDR1 SGHTA, CDR2 FQGNSA. Trimming cost V 0 bases and J 8 bases, with 8 bases left between them. DNA of the CDR3: TGTGCCAGCAGCTTAGCGGGGGGGCATGAGCAGTTCTTC. Its translation is CASSLAGGHEQFF.

The V call is TRBV7-2, the J call TRBJ2-3; 9 bases fit TRBD2. V shed 3 bases, J shed 2 bases, and the junction held 3 bases outside the gene matches. The CDR3 consists of 15 residues. From germline, CDR1 is SGHTA and CDR2 FQGNSA. CDR3 sequence: CASSLLAGSTDTQYF. DNA of the CDR3: TGTGCCAGCAGCTTGCTAGCGGGATCCACAGATACGCAGTATTTT.

The chain employs TRBV19 and TRBJ2-1; weak D call: TRBD2 (6 bases). V gave up 4 bases and J gave up 7 bases, with 26 bases separating them. The germline V gene encodes CDR1 LNHDA and CDR2 SQIVND (reference sequence). The CDR3 length is 18 residues. The CDR3 is CASSKRWEGTSKENEQFF. The CDR3 bases are TGTGCCAGTAGTAAACGTTGGGAAGGGACTTCAAAGGAGAATGAGCAGTTCTTC. The full variable domain, with the rest looked up from reference TRBV19 and TRBJ2-1, is DGGITQSPKYLFRKEGQNVTLSCEQNLNHDAMYWYRQDPGQGLRLIYYSQIVNDFQKGDIAEGYSVSREKKESFPLTVTSAQKNPTAFYLCASSKRWEGTSKENEQFFGPGTRLTVL.

The chain joins TRBV5-6 to TRBJ1-2; 7 nucleotides align to TRBD1. In germline, CDR1 is SGHDT, CDR2 YYEEEE. Losses at the gene ends were 1 base for V and 8 bases for J; bases not matched to a gene: 8. The CDR3 totals 14 residues. In DNA, the CDR3 is TGTGCCAGCAGCTTGTCGGCCAGGGGGTACGGCTACACCTTC. Translating it yields CASSLSARGYGYTF.

This chain joins TRBV9 and TRBJ1-5; D is unclear. The germline CDR1 and CDR2 sequences are SGDLS and YYNGEE. This CDR3 comprises 14 residues. Trimming left V 0 bases short and J 0 bases short, with 4 bases between. The DNA for the CDR3 is TGTGCCAGCAGCGTAGCCAGTAGCAATCAGCCCCAGCATTTT. Translating it yields CASSVASSNQPQHF. The complete variable domain, with remaining parts taken from reference TRBV9 and TRBJ1-5, reads DSGVTQTPKHLITATGQRVTLRCSPRSGDLSVYWYQQSLDQGLQFLIQYYNGEERAKGNILERFSAQQFPDLHSELNLSSLELGDSALYFCASSVASSNQPQHFGDGTRLSIL.

The chain couples TRBV12-3 or TRBV12-4 to TRBJ1-2; 9 nucleotides line up with TRBD1. The CDR3 runs to 13 residues. The ends lost 6 bases at V and 7 bases at J; junction bases unmatched: 6. CDR3 DNA: TGTGCCAGCAGCGGGGACAGGGTGGGTGGCTACACCTTC. It codes for CASSGDRVGGYTF.

The chain uses TRBV27 and TRBJ2-7, with 7 bases aligning to TRBD2. CDR1 and CDR2 from the germline V gene are MNHEY and SMNVEV (reference sequence). This CDR3 spans 14 amino acids. V trimming: 2 bases; J trimming: 11 bases; junction bases outside the gene matches: 12. The CDR3 DNA follows: TGTGCCAGCAGTTTAAATTTCTGGGAGGGGAGGGAGTACTTC. Translating gives CASSLNFWEGREYF.

This chain joins TRBV9 and TRBJ2-7; the D gene is possibly TRBD2 (5 bases). Germline V gene data show CDR1 as SGDLS and CDR2 as YYNGEE. This CDR3 comprises 15 residues. Trimming took 1 base from V and 0 from J, leaving 11 bases between them. The CDR3 DNA sequence: TGTGCCAGCAGCGTACTCGGGGAGAGCTCCTACGAGCAGTACTTC. It codes for CASSVLGESSYEQYF.